This paragraph reports one T cell receptor (beta chain). The antigen remains undetermined. This sample's time point: persistent/refractory GD, antithyroid drugs over 5 years with positive TRAb. Making the TCR library involved RNA that had been extracted from PBMCs. Trimming removed 4 bases from V and 3 bases from J, with 13 bases in between. The CDR3 sequence is 14 residues long. The germline V gene has CDR1 SGHVS and CDR2 FNYEAQ. The sample is drawn from a study of regulatory T cells in long-lasting Graves disease. General study points: In persistent patients, shared public clonotypes (more than 2,500) outnumbered those in new patients (approximately 970). TRBV28 was favored in persistent disease, as were TRBJ1-2 and TRBJ2-5. Blood alone, not thyroid tissue, was studied.

Construction of TCR beta libraries relied on iRepertoire HTBI primers and on Arm-PCR targeting CDR3 regions. Original processing methods: Throughout the samples, researchers identified some 57 TRBV and roughly 13 TRBJ segments. TCRdb re-called the multiplex PCR reads with MiXCR, one entry per CDR3 protein. TCRdb assigned the V and J calls; the authors' analysis was not used. The sample includes over 300,000 distinct CDR3 sequences, around a fifth of them seen just once. The specimen comprised peripheral blood mononuclear cells (PBMCs), sampled when the disease was refractory, from a patient treated with antithyroid drugs. V gene TRBV7-6 combines with J gene TRBJ2-7, with D possibly TRBD1 on 5 matching bases. This TCR was sampled from a female donor with Graves disease. In nucleotides, the CDR3 is TGTGCCAGCAGCTCCGACAGACATAGCTACGAGCAGTACTTC. It translates to CASSSDRHSYEQYF.